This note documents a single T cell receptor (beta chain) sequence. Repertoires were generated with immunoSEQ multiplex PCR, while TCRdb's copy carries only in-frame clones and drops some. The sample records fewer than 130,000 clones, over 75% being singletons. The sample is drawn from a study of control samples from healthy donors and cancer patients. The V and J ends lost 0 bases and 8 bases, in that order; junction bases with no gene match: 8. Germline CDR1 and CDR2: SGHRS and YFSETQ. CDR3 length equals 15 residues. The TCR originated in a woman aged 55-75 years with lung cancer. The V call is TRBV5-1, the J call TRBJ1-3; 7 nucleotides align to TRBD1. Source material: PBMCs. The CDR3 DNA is TGCGCCAGCAGCTTGGCGGTAGGGGGCAGTGACACCATATATTTT. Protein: CASSLAVGGSDTIYF.